Listed below are T cell receptor beta chains from one sample, sequenced in a study of vaccination effects on CD4 cells after COVID-19. Measured with immunoSEQ multiplex PCR; TCRdb has only the in-frame clones, and not every one. The repertoire consists of tens of thousands of clones, with about 74% occurring once and the leading ten covering approximately 3%. Their antigens remain unidentified. This material consisted of CD4+ T cells from PBMCs cultured without peptide, taken before COVID-19 vaccination. All receptors derive from a human donor who received a COVID-19 vaccine. Both conserved end residues are part of each CDR3. D genes are given only for firm matches. Not every row has a clone size; where given, it reads once, few, many or a size class.

J: TRBJ1-6
V: TRBV28
size: -
D: -
DNA: TGTGCCAGCAGTCCTGGACACAACGCACCCCTCCACTTT
CDR3: CASSPGHNAPLHF

J: TRBJ2-3
V: TRBV3-1/TRBV3-2
size: -
D: TRBD1
DNA: TGTGCCAGCAGCCGAGGACAGGGGAGGGCTACGCAGTATTTT
CDR3: CASSRGQGRATQYF

J: TRBJ2-5
V: TRBV29-1
size: -
D: -
DNA: TGCAGCGTTGAATCCCCGGGGGAGACCCAGTACTTC
CDR3: CSVESPGETQYF

J: TRBJ2-2
V: TRBV18
size: few
D: TRBD2
DNA: TGTGCCAGCTCACCACGGCGGGGGTCGAACACCGGGGAGCTGTTTTTT
CDR3: CASSPRRGSNTGELFF

J: TRBJ2-1
V: TRBV6-5
size: -
D: -
DNA: TGTGCCAGCAGTAATCCTCCTGAGCAGTTCTTC
CDR3: CASSNPPEQFF

J: TRBJ2-2
V: TRBV18
size: -
D: -
DNA: TGTGCCAGCTCACCACGACAGCAAAACAGGCAATCCGGGGAGCTGTTTTTT
CDR3: CASSPRQQNRQSGELFF

J: TRBJ2-3
V: TRBV24-1
size: -
D: -
DNA: TGTGCCACCAGTGATTTTAGGGTGCTAGGAAACACAGATACGCAGTATTTT
CDR3: CATSDFRVLGNTDTQYF

J: TRBJ2-2
V: TRBV5-6
size: few
D: -
DNA: TGTGCCAGCAGCTTGGGGACGGGCCTGAACACCGGGGAGCTGTTTTTT
CDR3: CASSLGTGLNTGELFF

J: TRBJ1-4
V: TRBV19
size: -
D: -
DNA: TGTGCCAGTAGTATATTTCCCCTCTTAAATGAAAAACTGTTTTTT
CDR3: CASSIFPLLNEKLFF

J: TRBJ1-1
V: TRBV2
size: -
D: -
DNA: TGTGCCAGCGGGAGACAGGAGAACACTGAAGCTTTCTTT
CDR3: CASGRQENTEAFF

J: TRBJ2-1
V: TRBV5-6
size: -
D: -
DNA: TGTGCCAGCAGCTGGGGAGGACAGGTGCCCTCCTACAATGAGCAGTTCTTC
CDR3: CASSWGGQVPSYNEQFF

J: TRBJ2-2
V: TRBV19
size: -
D: -
DNA: TGTGCCAGTAGTTTTTCAGGGAACACCGGGGAGCTGTTTTTT
CDR3: CASSFSGNTGELFF

J: TRBJ2-3
V: TRBV10-3
size: -
D: TRBD2
DNA: TGTGCCATCAGGGACGGGGGGGTATATTGGGGAGATACGCAGTATTTT
CDR3: CAIRDGGVYWGDTQYF

J: TRBJ1-2
V: TRBV10-1
size: -
D: TRBD1
DNA: TGCGCCAGCCACCGAGGCAGGGGGGAATACTATGGCTACACCTTC
CDR3: CASHRGRGEYYGYTF

J: TRBJ1-2
V: TRBV5-8
size: few
D: -
DNA: TGTGCCAGCACCGACTTCGGGCTAGGCTATGGCTACACCTTC
CDR3: CASTDFGLGYGYTF

J: TRBJ2-5
V: TRBV5-1
size: -
D: TRBD1
DNA: TGCGCCAGCAGCTCAACAGGGGCTTACGAGACCCAGTACTTC
CDR3: CASSSTGAYETQYF

J: TRBJ1-4
V: TRBV19
size: -
D: TRBD1
DNA: TGTGCCAGTAGTCGAGGGACAGCAACTAATGAAAAACTGTTTTTT
CDR3: CASSRGTATNEKLFF

J: TRBJ1-1
V: TRBV27
size: -
D: -
DNA: TGTGCCAGCGGGGCAGAAGCTTTCTTT
CDR3: CASGAEAFF

J: TRBJ2-3
V: TRBV4-1
size: -
D: TRBD2
DNA: TGCGCCAGCAGCCAAGATCCAGCGGGGGTCCCAGATACGCAGTATTTT
CDR3: CASSQDPAGVPDTQYF

J: TRBJ2-5
V: TRBV2
size: once
D: -
DNA: TGTGCCAGCAGTGAAGCTGGTGGGTCCCCCGAGACCCAGTACTTC
CDR3: CASSEAGGSPETQYF

J: TRBJ2-1
V: TRBV30
size: -
D: TRBD1
DNA: TGTGCCTTACTACGACAGGGGGCTCATGAGCAGTTCTTC
CDR3: CALLRQGAHEQFF

J: TRBJ1-6
V: TRBV2
size: -
D: TRBD1
DNA: TGTGCCAGCAGTGAGGAGACAGGGGGGTCACCCCTCCACTTT
CDR3: CASSEETGGSPLHF

J: TRBJ2-3
V: TRBV19
size: -
D: -
DNA: TGTGCCAGTACTAGGGTGGGTACAGATACGCAGTATTTT
CDR3: CASTRVGTDTQYF

J: TRBJ1-6
V: TRBV30
size: -
D: TRBD1
DNA: TGTGCCTGGAGTACAGGGGTAGGTTCACCCCTCCACTTT
CDR3: CAWSTGVGSPLHF

J: TRBJ1-1
V: TRBV7-8
size: -
D: -
DNA: TGTGCCAGCAGCCCAAGACAGAATGCGAACACTGAAGCTTTCTTT
CDR3: CASSPRQNANTEAFF

J: TRBJ1-2
V: TRBV4-1
size: few
D: -
DNA: TGCGCCAGCAGCCATCCTGTGGGCGTGGGTGGCTACACCTTC
CDR3: CASSHPVGVGGYTF

J: TRBJ2-3
V: TRBV5-1
size: -
D: TRBD2
DNA: TGCGCCAGCAGCGCGGGACTAGCGGGGGTTGCAGATACGCAGTATTTT
CDR3: CASSAGLAGVADTQYF

J: TRBJ2-6
V: TRBV5-1
size: -
D: -
DNA: TGCGCCAGCAGCTTTACTTCAGGGTTCGGGGCCAACGTCCTGACTTTC
CDR3: CASSFTSGFGANVLTF

J: TRBJ2-6
V: TRBV5-1
size: -
D: -
DNA: TGCGCCAGCAGCTTGTTAGCAGAGGGGGCCAACGTCCTGACTTTC
CDR3: CASSLLAEGANVLTF

J: TRBJ2-3
V: TRBV5-8
size: few
D: TRBD1
DNA: TGTGCCAGCCCAAGGACTTGGCAGGGGGCTTCAAAGGCGACAGATACGCAGTATTTT
CDR3: CASPRTWQGASKATDTQYF

J: TRBJ2-5
V: TRBV4-1
size: -
D: TRBD2
DNA: TGCGCCAGCAGCCAAGATTGGAGTAGCGGGGGGATCCAAGAGACCCAGTACTTC
CDR3: CASSQDWSSGGIQETQYF

J: TRBJ2-2
V: TRBV4-1
size: -
D: TRBD1
DNA: TGCGCCAGCAGCGACAGGGGTAACACCGGGGAGCTGTTTTTT
CDR3: CASSDRGNTGELFF

J: TRBJ1-4
V: TRBV24-1
size: few
D: TRBD1
DNA: TGTGCCACCAGTGACCCCAGGGACAGGGGGGACGAAAAACTGTTTTTT
CDR3: CATSDPRDRGDEKLFF

J: TRBJ2-1
V: TRBV10-3
size: -
D: -
DNA: TGTGCCATCAGTGGGCAGGATAGAAATGAGCAGTTCTTC
CDR3: CAISGQDRNEQFF

J: TRBJ2-1
V: TRBV5-1
size: -
D: TRBD2
DNA: TGCGCCAGCAGGTTACTAGCGGGGGATCTAGCGAATGAGCAGTTCTTC
CDR3: CASRLLAGDLANEQFF

J: TRBJ2-1
V: TRBV5-4
size: -
D: TRBD1
DNA: TGTGCCAGCAGAATAGGACAGGGCTCCTACAATGAGCAGTTCTTC
CDR3: CASRIGQGSYNEQFF

J: TRBJ1-6
V: TRBV11-2
size: -
D: TRBD1
DNA: TGTGCCAGCAGCCAAGACAGGGCACATTCACCCCTCCACTTT
CDR3: CASSQDRAHSPLHF

J: TRBJ2-3
V: TRBV19
size: -
D: -
DNA: TGTGCCAGTAACGGGCGAGTCACAGATACGCAGTATTTT
CDR3: CASNGRVTDTQYF

J: TRBJ2-2
V: TRBV27
size: -
D: TRBD1
DNA: TGTGCCAGCAGTTTTTGGGACAGGGCGAACACCGGGGAGCTGTTTTTT
CDR3: CASSFWDRANTGELFF

J: TRBJ1-1
V: TRBV5-1
size: few
D: -
DNA: TGCGCCAGCAGCTTGGAGGACCTGGCCAACACTGAAGCTTTCTTT
CDR3: CASSLEDLANTEAFF

J: TRBJ1-4
V: TRBV18
size: once
D: -
DNA: TGTGCCAGCTCACCGGACCAGGGTTTTAATGAAAAACTGTTTTTT
CDR3: CASSPDQGFNEKLFF

J: TRBJ1-3
V: TRBV28
size: -
D: -
DNA: TGTGCCAGCAGTTGGGGGGGTGGCACCATATATTTT
CDR3: CASSWGGGTIYF